This T cell receptor beta chain originates from a study of cytomegalovirus exposure and HLA in healthy donors. The trim removed 5 bases at V and 10 bases at J, leaving 8 bases unmatched. CDR3 length: 16 residues. In germline, CDR1 is SGHVS, CDR2 FQNEAQ. This PCR relied on a set of 60 Vbeta primers and 13 Jbeta primers. Only in-frame clones appear in the TCRdb table, and some are missing; sequencing was by immunoSEQ multiplex PCR. The sample consists of 210,000 or so clones, around 85% of them appearing once. Sequenced: PBMCs. V and J are TRBV7-8 and TRBJ2-1; 16 bases fit TRBD2. This TCR was recovered from a girl aged 2 to 10 in good health and CMV-seronegative. The DNA for the CDR3 is TGTGCCAGCAGCAACCTGGGACTAGCGGGAGGGGGAGAGCAGTTCTTC. Its protein product is CASSNLGLAGGGEQFF.